This T cell receptor (beta chain) was obtained from a study of OX40 agonist ivuxolimab in advanced cancers. Turning to the study itself: An agonistic anti-OX40 (CD134) antibody, ivuxolimab, was used to treat the patients. A mean age of roughly 66 years, range roughly 23 to 79, was recorded, and 80% to 90% were male. Dose-escalation patients suffered from hepatocellular carcinoma, melanoma, renal cell or head and neck cancer. Study-wide results and limits: By week 6 at 0.1 to 3.0 mg/kg, blood CD4+ and CD8+ T cells had expanded clonally.

Produced via immunoSEQ multiplex PCR; TCRdb's table is partial and in-frame only. The table records fewer than 85,000 clones, approximately 93% of them present only once. With regard to this clone: Its target is not known.

This sequence was found in an adult with an advanced solid tumor such as melanoma, head and neck, liver or kidney cancer. The sample was CD4+ or CD8+ T cells sorted from blood, taken in a trial of the OX40 agonist ivuxolimab.

The CDR3 sequence: CASSSTGADEKLFF. CDR3 sequence (DNA): TGTGCCAGCAGTTCAACAGGGGCGGATGAAAAACTGTTTTTT. The V and J genes are TRBV7-9 and TRBJ1-4; the match to TRBD1 covers 7 bases. V shed 6 bases and J 6 bases; nucleotides not matched to a gene: 7. The CDR3 consists of 14 residues. The germline CDR1 and CDR2 sequences are SEHNR and FQNEAQ (reference sequence).